This T cell receptor (beta chain) emerged from a study of PD-L1 blockade in urothelial cancer. The time point: pretreatment peripheral blood. The assay was immunoSEQ multiplex PCR, and TCRdb's table has in-frame clones only and misses some. Among roughly 50,000 clones listed, approximately 72% were seen once. Study observations and caveats: Tumor-associated TCR clones expanded more in blood at 3 weeks in patients with durable benefit.

Notes on this clone: Its antigen is still unknown.

Material: PBMCs, obtained around atezolizumab (anti-PD-L1) treatment. The clonotype was recovered from a man aged 70 or older with urothelial cancer.

The CDR3 DNA reads TGCGCCAGCAGCGCTAGCGGGAGGAGCTCCTACGAGCAGTACTTC. Encoded protein: CASSASGRSSYEQYF. The chain joins TRBV5-1 to TRBJ2-7; 11 positions agree with TRBD2. The CDR3 has 15 amino acids. V gave up 4 bases and J gave up 0 bases; unmatched junction bases: 3. Germline CDR1 SGHRS, CDR2 YFSETQ.